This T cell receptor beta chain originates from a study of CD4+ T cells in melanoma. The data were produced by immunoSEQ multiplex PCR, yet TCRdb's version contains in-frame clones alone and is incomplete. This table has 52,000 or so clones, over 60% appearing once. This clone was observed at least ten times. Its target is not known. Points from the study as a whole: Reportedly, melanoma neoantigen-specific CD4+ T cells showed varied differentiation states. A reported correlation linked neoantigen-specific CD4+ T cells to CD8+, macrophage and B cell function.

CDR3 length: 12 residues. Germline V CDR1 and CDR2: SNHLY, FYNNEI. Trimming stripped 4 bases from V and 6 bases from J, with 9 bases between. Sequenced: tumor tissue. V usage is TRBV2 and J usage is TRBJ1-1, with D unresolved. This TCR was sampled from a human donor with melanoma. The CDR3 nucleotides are TGTGCCAGCAGTGTATCGGCATCTGAAGCTTTCTTT. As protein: CASSVSASEAFF.